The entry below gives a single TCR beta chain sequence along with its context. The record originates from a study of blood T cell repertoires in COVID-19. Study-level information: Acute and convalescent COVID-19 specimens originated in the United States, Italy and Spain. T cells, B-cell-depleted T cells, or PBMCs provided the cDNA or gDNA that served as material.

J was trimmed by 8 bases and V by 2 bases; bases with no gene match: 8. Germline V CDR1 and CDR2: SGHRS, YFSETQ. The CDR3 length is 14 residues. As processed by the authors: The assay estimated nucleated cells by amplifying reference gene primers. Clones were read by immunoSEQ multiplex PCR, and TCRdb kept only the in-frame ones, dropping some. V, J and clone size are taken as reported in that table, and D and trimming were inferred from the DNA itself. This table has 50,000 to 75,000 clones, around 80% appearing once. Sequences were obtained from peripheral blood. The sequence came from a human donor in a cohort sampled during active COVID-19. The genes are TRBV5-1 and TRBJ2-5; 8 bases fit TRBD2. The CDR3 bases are TGCGCCAGCAGCTTACTAGCGGATGACGGAACCCAGTACTTC. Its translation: CASSLLADDGTQYF. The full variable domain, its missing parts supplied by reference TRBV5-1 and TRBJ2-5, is KAGVTQTPRYLIKTRGQQVTLSCSPISGHRSVSWYQQTPGQGLQFLFEYFSETQRNKGNFPGRFSGRQFSNSRSEMNVSTLELGDSALYLCASSLLADDGTQYFGPGTRLLVL.